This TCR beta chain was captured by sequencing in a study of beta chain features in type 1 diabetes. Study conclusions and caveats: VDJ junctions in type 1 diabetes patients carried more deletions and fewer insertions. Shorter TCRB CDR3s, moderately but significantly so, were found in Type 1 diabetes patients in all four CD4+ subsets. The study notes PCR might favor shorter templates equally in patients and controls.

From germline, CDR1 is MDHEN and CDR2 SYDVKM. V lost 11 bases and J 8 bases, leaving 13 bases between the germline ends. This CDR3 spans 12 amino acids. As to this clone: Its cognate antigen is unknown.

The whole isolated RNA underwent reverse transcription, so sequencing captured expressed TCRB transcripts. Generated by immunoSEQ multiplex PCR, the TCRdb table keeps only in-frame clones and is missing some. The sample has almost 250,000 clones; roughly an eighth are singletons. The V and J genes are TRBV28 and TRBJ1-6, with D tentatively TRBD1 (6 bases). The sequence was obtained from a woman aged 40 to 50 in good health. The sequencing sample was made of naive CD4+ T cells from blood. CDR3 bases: TGTGCCGCCGGAGCAGGGGATTCACCCCTCCACTTT. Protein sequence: CAAGAGDSPLHF.